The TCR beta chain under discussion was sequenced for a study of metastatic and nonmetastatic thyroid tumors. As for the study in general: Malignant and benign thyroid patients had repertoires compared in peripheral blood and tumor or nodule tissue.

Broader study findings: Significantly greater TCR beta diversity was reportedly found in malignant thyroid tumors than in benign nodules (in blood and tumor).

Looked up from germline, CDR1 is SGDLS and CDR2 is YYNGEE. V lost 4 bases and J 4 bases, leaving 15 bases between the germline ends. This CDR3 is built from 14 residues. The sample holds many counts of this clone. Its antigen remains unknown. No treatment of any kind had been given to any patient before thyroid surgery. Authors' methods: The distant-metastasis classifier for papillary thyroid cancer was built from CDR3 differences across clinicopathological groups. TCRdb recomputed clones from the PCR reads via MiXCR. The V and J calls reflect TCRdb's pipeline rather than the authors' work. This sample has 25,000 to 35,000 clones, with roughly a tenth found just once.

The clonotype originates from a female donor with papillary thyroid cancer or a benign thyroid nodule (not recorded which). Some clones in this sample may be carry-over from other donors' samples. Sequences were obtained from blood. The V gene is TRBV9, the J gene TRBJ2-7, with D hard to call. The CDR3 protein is CASSPRDIDYEQYF. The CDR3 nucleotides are TGTGCCAGCAGCCCCCGAGACATCGATTACGAGCAGTACTTC. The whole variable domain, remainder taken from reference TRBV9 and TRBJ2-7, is DSGVTQTPKHLITATGQRVTLRCSPRSGDLSVYWYQQSLDQGLQFLIQYYNGEERAKGNILERFSAQQFPDLHSELNLSSLELGDSALYFCASSPRDIDYEQYFGPGTRLTVT.